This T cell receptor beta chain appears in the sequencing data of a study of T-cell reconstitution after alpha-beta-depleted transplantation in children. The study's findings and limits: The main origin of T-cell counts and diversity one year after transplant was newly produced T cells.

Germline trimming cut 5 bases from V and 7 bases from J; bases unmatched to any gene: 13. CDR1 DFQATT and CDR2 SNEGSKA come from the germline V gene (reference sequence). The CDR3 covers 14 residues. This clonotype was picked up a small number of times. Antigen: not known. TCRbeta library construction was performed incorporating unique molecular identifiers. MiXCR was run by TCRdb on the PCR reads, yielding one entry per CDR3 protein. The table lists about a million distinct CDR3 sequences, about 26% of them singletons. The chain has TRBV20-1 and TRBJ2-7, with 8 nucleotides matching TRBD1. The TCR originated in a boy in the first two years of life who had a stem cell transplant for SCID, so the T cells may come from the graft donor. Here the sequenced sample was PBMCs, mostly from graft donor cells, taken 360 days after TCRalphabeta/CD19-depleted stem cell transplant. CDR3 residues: CSARRTGMGWEQYF. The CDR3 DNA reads TGCAGTGCTCGTCGGACAGGGATGGGTTGGGAGCAGTACTTC.